The rows below give T cell receptor beta chains drawn from one sample of a study of blood T cell repertoires in COVID-19. The method was immunoSEQ multiplex PCR; TCRdb's version includes in-frame clones alone and lacks a portion of them. This table holds 95,000 or so clones, less than 85% found once. What was sequenced was peripheral blood. The receptors shown here come from a human donor in a cohort sampled during active COVID-19. The CDR3 runs from the conserved cysteine through the conserved F or W. Fields, in order: J gene, clone size, CDR3 length, D gene, V gene, CDR3 protein, CDR3 DNA. D genes are given only for firm matches. The size entry is marked missing in some rows and otherwise reads once, few, many or a size class.

TRBJ2-1	.	15	TRBD2	TRBV27	CASSNGLAGSYEQFF	TGTGCCAGCAGCAATGGACTAGCGGGAAGCTATGAGCAGTTCTTC
TRBJ1-2	.	12	TRBD1	TRBV19	CASSQQGDGYTF	TGTGCCAGTAGTCAACAGGGGGATGGCTACACCTTC
TRBJ1-1	.	17	.	TRBV6-1	CASSERKTAGVHTEAFF	TGTGCCAGCAGTGAACGGAAGACAGCGGGAGTGCACACTGAAGCTTTCTTT
TRBJ2-7	.	13	.	TRBV6-5	CASSYSRSYEQYF	TGTGCCAGCAGTTACTCCCGCTCCTACGAGCAGTACTTC
TRBJ1-1	.	15	TRBD1	TRBV6-5	CASSPGGSGVTEAFF	TGTGCCAGCAGCCCAGGGGGCTCAGGGGTGACTGAAGCTTTCTTT
TRBJ2-7	.	13	.	TRBV15	CATSRSGTYEQYF	TGTGCCACCAGCAGATCAGGGACCTACGAGCAGTACTTC
TRBJ1-2	few	11	.	TRBV7-2	CASSLGQSYTF	TGTGCCAGCAGCTTAGGACAGAGCTACACCTTC
TRBJ1-2	.	15	TRBD1	TRBV4-1	CASTKQGALNYGYTF	TGCGCCAGCACCAAACAGGGGGCCCTTAACTATGGCTACACCTTC
TRBJ2-7	few	16	TRBD2	TRBV7-2	CASSLSSASGAVEQYF	TGTGCCAGCAGCTTATCATCTGCTAGCGGGGCGGTCGAGCAGTACTTC
TRBJ1-5	.	13	.	TRBV5-4	CASSKDYNQPQHF	TGTGCCAGCAGCAAGGACTACAATCAGCCCCAGCATTTT
TRBJ2-2	few	15	TRBD2	TRBV6-6	CASRSGGGNTGELFF	TGTGCCAGCAGGAGCGGGGGTGGGAACACCGGGGAGCTGTTTTTT
TRBJ1-3	few	14	.	TRBV25-1	CASSESGSGNTIYF	TGTGCCAGCAGTGAATCCGGGTCTGGAAACACCATATATTTT
TRBJ1-1	.	13	.	TRBV9	CASSVARNTEAFF	TGTGCCAGCAGCGTAGCCAGGAACACTGAAGCTTTCTTT
TRBJ2-1	.	14	.	TRBV7-3	CASSLYQGRGEQFF	TGTGCCAGCAGCTTATATCAGGGTCGTGGTGAGCAGTTCTTC
TRBJ2-1	once	16	.	TRBV24-1	CATSDPDKSSYNEQFF	TGTGCCACCAGTGACCCCGACAAGAGCTCCTACAATGAGCAGTTCTTC
TRBJ2-1	.	15	.	TRBV11-3	CASSITGTPNNEQFF	TGTGCCAGCAGTATAACCGGGACTCCTAACAATGAGCAGTTCTTC
TRBJ1-6	.	14	.	TRBV10-3	CAIRSDISNSPLHF	TGTGCCATCAGGTCGGACATTTCCAATTCACCCCTCCACTTT
TRBJ1-1	few	14	.	TRBV6-2/TRBV6-3	CASSGGVMNTEAFF	TGTGCCAGCAGTGGAGGGGTGATGAACACTGAAGCTTTCTTT
TRBJ1-1	.	14	.	TRBV9	CASSVQGIGTEAFF	TGTGCCAGCAGCGTCCAGGGTATTGGCACTGAAGCTTTCTTT
TRBJ1-2	.	13	.	TRBV12-5	CASGLGQVYGYTF	TGTGCTAGTGGTTTGGGACAGGTCTATGGCTACACCTTC
TRBJ2-3	.	14	TRBD2	TRBV18	CASSQQREIDTQYF	TGTGCCAGCTCACAGCAGCGGGAGATAGATACGCAGTATTTT
TRBJ1-1	.	16	TRBD1	TRBV6-2/TRBV6-3	CASSTLGQGAGTEAFF	TGTGCCAGCAGTACCCTAGGACAGGGGGCGGGTACTGAAGCTTTCTTT
TRBJ2-2	few	18	.	TRBV9	CASSIRTAREGNTGELFF	TGTGCCAGCAGCATTCGGACAGCCCGAGAGGGTAACACCGGGGAGCTGTTTTTT
TRBJ1-1	.	11	.	TRBV2	CASGRGTEAFF	TGTGCCAGCGGGAGGGGTACTGAAGCTTTCTTT
TRBJ2-1	once	16	TRBD2	TRBV11-3	CASSPGLAGNYNEQFF	TGTGCCAGCAGCCCGGGACTAGCGGGCAACTACAATGAGCAGTTCTTC
TRBJ1-1	.	13	TRBD1	TRBV10-1	CASSDLGTVEAFF	TGCGCCAGCAGTGACCTTGGGACAGTTGAAGCTTTCTTT
TRBJ2-3	.	17	TRBD2	TRBV27	CASSSGLAGGFTDTQYF	TGTGCCAGCAGTTCCGGACTAGCGGGAGGGTTCACAGATACGCAGTATTTT
TRBJ2-7	.	16	.	TRBV18	CASSAGSGTGTYEQYF	TGTGCCAGCTCAGCAGGGTCCGGGACTGGAACCTACGAGCAGTACTTC
TRBJ1-1	.	15	.	TRBV9	CASSAKGDSYTEAFF	TGTGCCAGCAGCGCCAAAGGGGACTCATACACTGAAGCTTTCTTT
TRBJ1-1	.	13	.	TRBV10-2	CASSEQANTEAFF	TGCGCCAGCAGTGAACAGGCGAACACTGAAGCTTTCTTT
TRBJ1-1	.	13	.	TRBV27	CASSLGPNTEAFF	TGTGCCAGCAGTTTGGGGCCGAACACTGAAGCTTTCTTT